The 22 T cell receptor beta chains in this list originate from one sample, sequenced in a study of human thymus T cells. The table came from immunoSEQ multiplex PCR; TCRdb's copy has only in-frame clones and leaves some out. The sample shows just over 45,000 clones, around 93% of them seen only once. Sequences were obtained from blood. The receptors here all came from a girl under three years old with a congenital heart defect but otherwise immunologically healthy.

The CDR3 spells CAWSVGTSGSNEQFF. The CDR3 DNA sequence: TGTGCCTGGAGTGTAGGGACTAGCGGGAGCAATGAGCAGTTCTTC. This chain uses TRBV30 with TRBJ2-1, with 14 nucleotides matching TRBD2. Looked up from germline, CDR1 is GTSNPN and CDR2 is SVGIG (reference sequence). V dropped 0 bases and J dropped 6; count of bases not matched to a gene: 1. The CDR3 covers 15 residues.

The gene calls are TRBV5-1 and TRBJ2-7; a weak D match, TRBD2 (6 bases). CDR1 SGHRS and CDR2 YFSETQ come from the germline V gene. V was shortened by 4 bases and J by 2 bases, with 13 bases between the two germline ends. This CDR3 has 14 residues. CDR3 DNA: TGCGCCAGCAGCCCCTGGGGGGAGACCTACGAGCAGTACTTC. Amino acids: CASSPWGETYEQYF.

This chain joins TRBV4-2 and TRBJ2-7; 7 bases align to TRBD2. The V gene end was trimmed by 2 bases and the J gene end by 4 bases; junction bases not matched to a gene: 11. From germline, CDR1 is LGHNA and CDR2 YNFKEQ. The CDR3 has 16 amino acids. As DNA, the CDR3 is TGTGCCAGCAGCCAATCGGTCGGCGGGAGAGGTTACGAGCAGTACTTC. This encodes CASSQSVGGRGYEQYF.

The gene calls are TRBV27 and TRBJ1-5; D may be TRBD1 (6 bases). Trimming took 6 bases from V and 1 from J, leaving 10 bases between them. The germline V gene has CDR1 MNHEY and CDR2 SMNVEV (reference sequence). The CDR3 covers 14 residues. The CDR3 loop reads CASRPGTSNQPQHF. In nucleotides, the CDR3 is TGTGCCAGCAGACCCGGGACAAGCAATCAGCCCCAGCATTTT.

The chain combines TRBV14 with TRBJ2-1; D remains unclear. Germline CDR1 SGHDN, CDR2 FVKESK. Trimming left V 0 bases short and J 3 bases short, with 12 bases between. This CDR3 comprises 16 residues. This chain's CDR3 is CASSQEVSFGYNEQFF. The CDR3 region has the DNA TGTGCCAGCAGCCAAGAGGTCAGTTTTGGCTACAATGAGCAGTTCTTC.

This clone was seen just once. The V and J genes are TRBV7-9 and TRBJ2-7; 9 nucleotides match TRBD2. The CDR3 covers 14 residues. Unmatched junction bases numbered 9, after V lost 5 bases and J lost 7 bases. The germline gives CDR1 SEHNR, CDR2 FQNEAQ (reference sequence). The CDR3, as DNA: TGTGCCAGCAGCCTCGTAGCGGGAGTGGGGGAGCAGTACTTC. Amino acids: CASSLVAGVGEQYF.

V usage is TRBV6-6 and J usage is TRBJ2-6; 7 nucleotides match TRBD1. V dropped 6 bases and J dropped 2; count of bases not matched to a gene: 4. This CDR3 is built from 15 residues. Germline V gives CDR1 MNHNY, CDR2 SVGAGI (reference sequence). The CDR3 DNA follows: TGTGCCAGCAGCCTCCAGGGGGCTGGGGCCAACGTCCTGACTTTC. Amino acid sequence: CASSLQGAGANVLTF.

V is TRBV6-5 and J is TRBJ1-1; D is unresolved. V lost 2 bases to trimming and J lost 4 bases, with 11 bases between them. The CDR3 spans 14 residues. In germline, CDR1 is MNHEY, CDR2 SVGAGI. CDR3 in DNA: TGTGCCAGCAGTTACGGCAGGAGTGGCACTGAAGCTTTCTTT. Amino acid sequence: CASSYGRSGTEAFF.

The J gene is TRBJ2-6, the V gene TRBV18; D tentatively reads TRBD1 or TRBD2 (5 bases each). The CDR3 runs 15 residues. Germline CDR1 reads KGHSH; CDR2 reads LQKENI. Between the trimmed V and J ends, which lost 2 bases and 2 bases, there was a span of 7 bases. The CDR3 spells CASSPMGAGANVLTF. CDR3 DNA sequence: TGTGCCAGCTCACCAATGGGGGCTGGGGCCAACGTCCTGACTTTC.

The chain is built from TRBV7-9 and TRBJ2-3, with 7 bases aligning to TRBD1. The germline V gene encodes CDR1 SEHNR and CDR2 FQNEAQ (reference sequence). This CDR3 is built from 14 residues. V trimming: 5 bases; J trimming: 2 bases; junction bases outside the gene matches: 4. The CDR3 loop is CASSNRGSTDTQYF. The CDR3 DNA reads TGTGCCAGCAGCAACAGGGGTTCCACAGATACGCAGTATTTT.

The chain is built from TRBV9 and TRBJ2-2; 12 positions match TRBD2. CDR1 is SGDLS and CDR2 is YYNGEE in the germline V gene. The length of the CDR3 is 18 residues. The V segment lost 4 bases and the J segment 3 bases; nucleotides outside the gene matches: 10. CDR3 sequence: CASSPLAGGHRDTGELFF. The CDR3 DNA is TGTGCCAGCAGCCCTCTAGCGGGAGGGCATCGGGACACCGGGGAGCTGTTTTTT.

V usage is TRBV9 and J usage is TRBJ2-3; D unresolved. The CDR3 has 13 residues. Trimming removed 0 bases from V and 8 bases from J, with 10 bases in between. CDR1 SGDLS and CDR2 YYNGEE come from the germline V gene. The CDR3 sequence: CASSVAHSGTQYF. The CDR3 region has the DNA TGTGCCAGCAGCGTAGCCCACTCCGGTACGCAGTATTTT.

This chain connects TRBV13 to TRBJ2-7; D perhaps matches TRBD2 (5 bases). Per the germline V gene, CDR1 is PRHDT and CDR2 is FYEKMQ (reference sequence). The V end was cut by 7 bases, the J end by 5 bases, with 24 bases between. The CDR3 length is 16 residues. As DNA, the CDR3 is TGTGCCAGCAAATTCCGGGGTCTCGGGGAGTGGAACGAGCAGTACTTC. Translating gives CASKFRGLGEWNEQYF.

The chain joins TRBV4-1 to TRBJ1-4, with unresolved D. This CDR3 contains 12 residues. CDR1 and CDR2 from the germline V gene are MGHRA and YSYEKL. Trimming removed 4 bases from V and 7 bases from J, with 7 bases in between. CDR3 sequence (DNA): TGCGCCAGCAGCCTAGAGAGTGAAAAACTGTTTTTT. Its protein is CASSLESEKLFF.

Here the CDR3 DNA reads TGTGCCAGCAGTCCACCCGGTACTACTGACGAGCAGTTCTTC. Translation: CASSPPGTTDEQFF. The chain employs TRBV6-1 and TRBJ2-1, with unresolved D. V lost 5 bases to trimming and J lost 10 bases, with 18 bases between them. CDR1 and CDR2 from the germline V gene are MNHNS and SASEGT. This CDR3 is 14 amino acids long.

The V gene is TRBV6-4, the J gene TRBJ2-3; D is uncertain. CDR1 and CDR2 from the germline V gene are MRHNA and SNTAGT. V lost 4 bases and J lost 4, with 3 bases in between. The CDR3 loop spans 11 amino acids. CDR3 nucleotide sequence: TGTGCCAGCAGTGGGTCAGATACGCAGTATTTT. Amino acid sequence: CASSGSDTQYF.

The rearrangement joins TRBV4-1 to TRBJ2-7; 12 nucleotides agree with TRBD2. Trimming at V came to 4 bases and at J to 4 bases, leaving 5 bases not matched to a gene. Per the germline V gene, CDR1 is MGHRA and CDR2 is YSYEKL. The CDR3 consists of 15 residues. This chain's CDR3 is CASSLATSGRYEQYF. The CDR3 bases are TGCGCCAGCAGCCTAGCGACTAGCGGGAGATACGAGCAGTACTTC.

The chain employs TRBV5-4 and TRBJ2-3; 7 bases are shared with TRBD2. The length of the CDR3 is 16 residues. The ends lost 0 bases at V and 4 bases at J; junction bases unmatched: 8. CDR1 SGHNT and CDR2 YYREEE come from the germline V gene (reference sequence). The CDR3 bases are TGTGCCAGCAGCTTGGTCGGGCGGGAGAGGGCAGATACGCAGTATTTT. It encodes CASSLVGRERADTQYF.

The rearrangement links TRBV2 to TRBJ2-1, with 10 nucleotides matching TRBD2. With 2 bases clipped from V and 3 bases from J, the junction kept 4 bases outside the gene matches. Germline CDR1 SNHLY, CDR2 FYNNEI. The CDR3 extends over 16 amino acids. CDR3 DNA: TGTGCCAGCAGTGAAATGGCTAGCGGGAGCTACAATGAGCAGTTCTTC. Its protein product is CASSEMASGSYNEQFF.

The CDR3 bases are TGTGCCTGGAGTGTAATCGACGCCAAAAACATTCAGTACTTC. Its protein is CAWSVIDAKNIQYF. This chain joins TRBV30 and TRBJ2-4; D remains ambiguous. The germline CDR1 and CDR2 sequences are GTSNPN and SVGIG (reference sequence). V lost 0 bases and J 1 base, leaving 7 bases between the germline ends. The CDR3 covers 14 residues.

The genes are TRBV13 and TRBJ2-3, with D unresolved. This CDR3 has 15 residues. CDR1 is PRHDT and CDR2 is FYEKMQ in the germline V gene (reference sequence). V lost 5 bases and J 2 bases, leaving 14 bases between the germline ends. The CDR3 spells CASSPIPLFTDTQYF. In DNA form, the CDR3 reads TGTGCCAGCAGCCCAATCCCCTTATTCACAGATACGCAGTATTTT.

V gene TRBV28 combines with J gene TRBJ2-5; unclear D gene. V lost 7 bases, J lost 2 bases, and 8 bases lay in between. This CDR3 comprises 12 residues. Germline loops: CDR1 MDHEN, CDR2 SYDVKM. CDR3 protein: CASTRVQETQYF. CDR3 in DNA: TGTGCCAGCACCCGGGTGCAAGAGACCCAGTACTTC.